The 17 T cell receptor beta chains listed next were all sequenced from one sample in a study of response to subunit inactivated influenza vaccine. TCRdb independently ran MiXCR on the RT-PCR reads; one entry per CDR3 protein. The table includes about half a million distinct CDR3 sequences, 11% detected once. Sample: PBMCs from blood, taken roughly 45 days after vaccination. These receptors originate from a man in his fifties or sixties who received an inactivated influenza vaccine.

This clonotype was seen more than once but under ten times. The chain uses TRBV15 and TRBJ2-5; the match to TRBD1 covers 10 bases. Germline V gene sequence: CDR1 LNHNV, CDR2 YYDKDF (reference sequence). The CDR3 is 15 amino acids. V dropped 6 bases and J dropped 2; count of bases not matched to a gene: 6. The CDR3 DNA sequence: TGTGCCACCAGTAGGTGGGACAGGGGTCAAGAGACCCAGTACTTC. Translating gives CATSRWDRGQETQYF.

The V and J genes are TRBV20-1 and TRBJ2-1; D possibly corresponds to TRBD1 (6 bases). CDR3 size: 19 residues. Germline lookup yields CDR1 DFQATT and CDR2 SNEGSKA (reference sequence). Trimming pared 0 bases from V and 5 bases from J, leaving 26 bases between. As DNA, the CDR3 is TGCAGTGCTAGAGATAGAATGCTTTCGGGACAACCACGAAACAATGAGCAGTTCTTC. It codes for CSARDRMLSGQPRNNEQFF.

In its sample, this clonotype was seen many times. This chain connects TRBV25-1 to TRBJ2-2; D gene ambiguous. From germline, CDR1 is MGHDK and CDR2 SYGVNS. The ends were cut back, 6 bases at V and 0 bases at J, with 5 bases in the middle. This CDR3 is built from 13 residues. The CDR3 region is CASSRSNTGELFF. DNA of the CDR3: TGTGCCAGCAGCAGATCGAACACCGGGGAGCTGTTTTTT.

This clonotype was observed a few times. This chain connects TRBV6-2 or TRBV6-3 to TRBJ2-2; 11 nucleotides match TRBD2. Germline CDR1 reads MNHEY; CDR2 reads SVGEGT. After removal of 6 bases from V and 4 bases from J, the junction contained 16 bases not matched to a gene. CDR3 length: 19 amino acids. The CDR3 reads CASSSPVLAGGRGTGELFF. The CDR3, as DNA: TGTGCCAGCAGCTCTCCCGTGTTAGCGGGGGGGCGTGGCACCGGGGAGCTGTTTTTT.

This chain links TRBV18 with TRBJ2-6; D tentatively fits TRBD1 or TRBD2 (6 bases each). Germline CDR1 and CDR2: KGHSH and LQKENI. CDR3 size: 18 residues. V lost 3 bases to trimming and J lost 4 bases, with 19 bases between them. The CDR3 DNA sequence: TGTGCCAGCTCACCTCGTCAGGGGACTCCGGGAGGGGCCAACGTCCTGACTTTC. The encoded protein is CASSPRQGTPGGANVLTF.

The chain couples TRBV19 to TRBJ2-7; D is ambiguous. The CDR3 has 12 residues. Between the trimmed V and J ends, which lost 3 bases and 2 bases, there was a span of 5 bases. Germline-derived CDR1 and CDR2 are LNHDA and SQIVND (reference sequence). Here the CDR3 reads CASSIGPYEQYF. For the CDR3, the DNA is TGTGCCAGTAGTATTGGACCCTACGAGCAGTACTTC.

The genes are TRBV12-3 or TRBV12-4 and TRBJ2-7; D is perhaps TRBD2 (7 bases). This CDR3 comprises 13 residues. The V end was cut by 8 bases, the J end by 6 bases, with 17 bases between. Here the CDR3 DNA reads TGTGCCAGCCGAAAGGGGGGGGCTGGCGAGCAGTACTTC. Amino acid sequence: CASRKGGAGEQYF.

The chain joins TRBV20-1 to TRBJ2-5; a weak D match, TRBD1 (5 bases). The CDR3 extends over 13 amino acids. Trimming pared 5 bases from V and 2 bases from J, leaving 12 bases between. CDR1 and CDR2 from the germline V gene are DFQATT and SNEGSKA (reference sequence). The CDR3 nucleotides are TGCAGTGCTCCAAGGGGCGGACAAGAGACCCAGTACTTC. This gives the protein CSAPRGGQETQYF.

This chain connects TRBV6-1 to TRBJ1-6; 7 bases are shared with TRBD1. Germline lookup yields CDR1 MNHNS and CDR2 SASEGT. This CDR3 contains 15 residues. The J segment lost 10 bases and the V segment lost 6 bases, leaving 12 bases of the junction unmatched. The CDR3 reads CASSIKTGVGSPLHF. CDR3 in DNA: TGTGCCAGCAGCATAAAAACAGGGGTTGGCTCACCCCTCCACTTT.

This clonotype was recorded at least ten times. This chain uses TRBV20-1 with TRBJ2-1, with 10 bases identical to TRBD1. From germline, CDR1 is DFQATT and CDR2 SNEGSKA (reference sequence). The CDR3 length is 15 residues. Unmatched junction bases numbered 10, after V lost 4 bases and J lost 7 bases. CDR3 protein: CSANPGQGTGNEQFF. The CDR3 DNA is TGCAGTGCTAACCCGGGACAGGGGACGGGAAATGAGCAGTTCTTC.

This clonotype was seen more than once but under ten times. The CDR3 here is CAWTLGWDENTEAFF. The DNA of the CDR3 is TGTGCCTGGACTCTAGGGTGGGACGAGAACACTGAAGCTTTCTTT. The chain links TRBV30 to TRBJ1-1; D perhaps matches TRBD1 (5 bases). CDR1 and CDR2 (germline): GTSNPN, SVGIG (reference sequence). The CDR3 is 15 amino acids. The V end was cut by 4 bases, the J end by 1 base, with 16 bases between.

This clonotype was recorded a few times. The gene calls are TRBV20-1 and TRBJ1-5; maybe TRBD1 (6 bases). Germline V lookup: CDR1 DFQATT, CDR2 SNEGSKA (reference sequence). The CDR3 has 16 amino acids. Between the trimmed V and J ends, which lost 3 bases and 6 bases, there was a span of 21 bases. DNA of the CDR3: TGCAGTGCTAGTGAAGTTTTCAGGGGCGCGGGTCAGCCCCAGCATTTT. This translates into CSASEVFRGAGQPQHF.

The chain employs TRBV6-5 and TRBJ2-2; D could derive from TRBD1 or TRBD2 (5 bases each). The germline gives CDR1 MNHEY, CDR2 SVGAGI. V was pared by 6 bases and J by 5 bases, with 16 bases between. The CDR3 totals 15 residues. CDR3 residues: CASRLDSRGTGELFF. CDR3 nucleotide sequence: TGTGCCAGCAGACTCGACAGCCGAGGGACCGGGGAGCTGTTTTTT.

This clonotype was detected only a few times. The chain has TRBV4-1 and TRBJ2-7, with D perhaps TRBD2 (7 bases). In germline, CDR1 is MGHRA, CDR2 YSYEKL. The CDR3 is 17 residues long. Trimming shortened V by 0 bases and J by 2 bases, and 17 bases separated the two germline ends. CDR3 DNA sequence: TGCGCCAGCAGCCAAGATAGTATGGGGGGGGCGACCTACGAGCAGTACTTC. It translates to CASSQDSMGGATYEQYF.

In its sample, this clonotype was seen a few times. This chain joins TRBV6-2 or TRBV6-3 and TRBJ1-2, with no clear D. CDR1 is MNHEY, CDR2 SVGEGT, per germline. The CDR3 runs 13 residues. Deletions cut 4 bases from V and 4 bases from J, with 10 bases between. The CDR3 reads CASSFTQTYGYTF. DNA of the CDR3: TGTGCCAGCAGTTTTACACAGACCTATGGCTACACCTTC.

To note about this clonotype: A much larger clone lies one base from this, so it may be a read error. The chain carries TRBV3-1 and TRBJ1-2; a possible D gene is TRBD1 (5 bases). Between the trimmed V and J ends, which lost 4 bases and 8 bases, there was a span of 23 bases. The CDR3 runs 16 residues. Germline V gene sequence: CDR1 LGHDT, CDR2 YNNKEL (reference sequence). CDR3 region: CASSPTTGEGKGGYTF. In nucleotides, the CDR3 is TGTGCCAGCAGCCCAACCACCGGAGAGGGGAAAGGCGGCTACACCTTC.

This clonotype has just a few counts. The chain joins TRBV7-6 to TRBJ2-2; 7 bases fit TRBD2. CDR3 length: 16 residues. V dropped 1 base and J dropped 1; count of bases not matched to a gene: 3. The germline gives CDR1 SGHVS, CDR2 FNYEAQ. DNA of the CDR3: TGTGCCAGCAGCTTAGTAGGCGGGGGGAACACCGGGGAGCTGTTTTTT. It is translated as CASSLVGGGNTGELFF.